A single T cell receptor beta chain is shown here with its context. This sample was taken from a study of T cell clones after liver transplantation. The repertoire was sequenced with immunoSEQ multiplex PCR; TCRdb's copy has only in-frame clones and lacks some. Of roughly 120,000 clones listed, about nine tenths are singletons. Germline values: CDR1 SEHNR, CDR2 FQNEAQ (reference sequence). V trimming: 3 bases; J trimming: 6 bases; junction bases outside the gene matches: 7. The CDR3 sequence is 14 residues long. The sequence was obtained from a human patient who received a liver transplant. Some T cells may be the graft donor's. Sequencing was performed on CD4+ T cells from blood, taken 12 months after liver transplant. The genes are TRBV7-9 and TRBJ2-7, with TRBD2 matching over 8 bases. The CDR3 is CASSFSGTTLEQYF. The CDR3 region has the DNA TGTGCCAGCAGCTTTAGCGGGACCACTCTCGAGCAGTACTTC.